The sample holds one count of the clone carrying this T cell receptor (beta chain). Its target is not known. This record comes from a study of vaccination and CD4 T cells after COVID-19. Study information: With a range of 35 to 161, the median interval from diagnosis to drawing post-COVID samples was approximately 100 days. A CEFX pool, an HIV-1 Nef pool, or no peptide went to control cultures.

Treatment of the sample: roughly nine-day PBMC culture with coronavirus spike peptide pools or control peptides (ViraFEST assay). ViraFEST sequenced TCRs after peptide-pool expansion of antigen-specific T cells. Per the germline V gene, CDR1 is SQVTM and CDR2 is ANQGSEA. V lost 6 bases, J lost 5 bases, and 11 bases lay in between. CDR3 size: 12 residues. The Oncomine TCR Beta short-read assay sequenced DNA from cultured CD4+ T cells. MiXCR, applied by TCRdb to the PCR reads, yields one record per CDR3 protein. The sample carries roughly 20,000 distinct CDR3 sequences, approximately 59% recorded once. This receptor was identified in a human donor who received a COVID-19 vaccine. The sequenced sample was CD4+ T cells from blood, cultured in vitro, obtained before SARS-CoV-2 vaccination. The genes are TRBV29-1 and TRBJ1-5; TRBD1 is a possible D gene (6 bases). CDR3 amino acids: CSVGGPDQPQHF. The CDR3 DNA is TGCAGCGTGGGGGGCCCCGATCAGCCCCAGCATTTT. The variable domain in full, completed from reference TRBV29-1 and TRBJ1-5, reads SAVISQKPSRDICQRGTSLTIQCQVDSQVTMMFWYRQQPGQSLTLIATANQGSEATYESGFVIDKFPISRPNLTFSTLTVSNMSPEDSSIYLCSVGGPDQPQHFGDGTRLSIL.